These 21 T cell receptor beta chains came from one sample sequenced in a study of T cell repertoires in ileal Crohn's disease. Regarding time point: inflamed ileum from the surgical specimen. Only in-frame clones appear in the TCRdb table, and some are missing; sequencing was by immunoSEQ multiplex PCR. Of roughly 15,000 clones listed, 76% are singletons. The specimen sequenced was ileal tissue. The receptor source for this set is an adult with Crohn's disease.

This clone has more than one count but fewer than ten. The chain has TRBV25-1 and TRBJ2-2, with 15 bases lining up with TRBD2. The V segment lost 2 bases and the J segment 7 bases; nucleotides outside the gene matches: 5. The germline V gene has CDR1 MGHDK and CDR2 SYGVNS. The CDR3 totals 17 residues. The CDR3 loop reads CASSETGLAGGIGELFF. The CDR3 nucleotides are TGTGCCAGCAGTGAAACCGGACTAGCGGGGGGGATCGGGGAGCTGTTTTTT.

The chain has TRBV6-1 and TRBJ2-7; 11 nucleotides match TRBD1. J gave up 8 bases and V 5 bases, and 8 bases lay outside the gene matches. The CDR3 spans 14 residues. Germline V gene data show CDR1 as MNHNS and CDR2 as SASEGT. The CDR3 DNA is TGTGCCAGCAGTTTCCGGGACAGGGGGGTCCAGCAGTACTTC. It specifies CASSFRDRGVQQYF.

The V and J genes are TRBV2 and TRBJ2-5; no firm D call. V was trimmed by 7 bases and J by 5 bases, leaving 11 bases between them. The CDR3 covers 12 residues. The germline gives CDR1 SNHLY, CDR2 FYNNEI. The CDR3 is CASTQNGETQYF. Here the CDR3 DNA reads TGTGCCAGCACCCAAAACGGGGAGACCCAGTACTTC.

The chain has TRBV9 and TRBJ2-3; D unresolved. CDR3 length: 11 residues. Germline values: CDR1 SGDLS, CDR2 YYNGEE. Trimming removed 9 bases at V and 6 bases at J, with 11 bases between. The CDR3 region is CATAHVDTQYF. The CDR3 DNA reads as TGTGCCACCGCTCACGTCGATACGCAGTATTTT.

The V gene is TRBV7-9, the J gene TRBJ1-5; 7 positions match TRBD1. In germline, CDR1 is SEHNR, CDR2 FQNEAQ (reference sequence). CDR3 length equals 18 residues. Losses at the gene ends were 4 bases for V and 5 bases for J; bases not matched to a gene: 17. CDR3 bases: TGTGCCAGCAGCTCGACAGGGACCCTAGGTTTGGGCGATCAGCCCCAGCATTTT. Its protein is CASSSTGTLGLGDQPQHF.

The V call is TRBV5-1, the J call TRBJ1-1; D ambiguous. V shed 4 bases and J shed 1 base, with 14 bases lying between them. Looked up from germline, CDR1 is SGHRS and CDR2 is YFSETQ. This CDR3 spans 15 amino acids. The CDR3 loop is CASSRSTRSNTEAFF. In DNA form, the CDR3 reads TGCGCCAGCAGCCGATCTACCCGATCGAACACTGAAGCTTTCTTT.

The rearrangement links TRBV5-4 to TRBJ2-7, with 8 bases matching TRBD2. With V trimmed by 0 bases and J by 4 bases, 3 bases remained unmatched. The germline V gene has CDR1 SGHNT and CDR2 YYREEE (reference sequence). The CDR3 length is 14 residues. CDR3: CASSLERGSYEQYF. The CDR3 DNA sequence: TGTGCCAGCAGCTTGGAGCGGGGGTCGTACGAGCAGTACTTC.

This chain joins TRBV18 and TRBJ2-7; 9 bases fit TRBD1. Germline V gene data show CDR1 as KGHSH and CDR2 as LQKENI. J was trimmed by 10 bases and V by 0 bases; bases with no gene match: 13. The CDR3 contains 16 residues. In DNA form, the CDR3 reads TGTGCCAGCTCACCACCTTCGGGACAGGGACGGGGACTCCAGTACTTC. This encodes CASSPPSGQGRGLQYF.

The chain has TRBV28 and TRBJ1-2; D ambiguous. Germline assignment: CDR1 MDHEN and CDR2 SYDVKM. Between the trimmed V and J ends, which lost 2 bases and 3 bases, there was a span of 10 bases. The CDR3 runs 14 residues. The CDR3: CASSLTDRDYGYTF. As DNA, the CDR3 is TGTGCCAGCAGTTTAACGGATAGGGACTATGGCTACACCTTC.

The rearrangement uses TRBV6-1 and TRBJ2-2; TRBD2 is a possible D gene (5 bases). CDR3 length equals 20 residues. Germline V gene data show CDR1 as MNHNS and CDR2 as SASEGT. V lost 0 bases to trimming and J lost 4 bases, with 24 bases between them. CDR3 protein: CASSEAMRAAGAKFTGELFF. The CDR3 DNA reads TGTGCCAGCAGTGAAGCAATGAGAGCGGCAGGAGCTAAATTCACCGGGGAGCTGTTTTTT.

The chain joins TRBV18 to TRBJ1-1, with a possible D match to TRBD1 (6 bases). The CDR3 loop spans 16 amino acids. The ends were cut back, 0 bases at V and 5 bases at J, with 16 bases in the middle. Germline V lookup: CDR1 KGHSH, CDR2 LQKENI. For the CDR3, the DNA is TGTGCCAGCTCACCACCGGTCGGGGGGCTAGGGACTGAAGCTTTCTTT. Translating it yields CASSPPVGGLGTEAFF.

The count of this clone is one. The chain links TRBV2 to TRBJ2-1; 12 bases match TRBD2. Germline V CDR1 and CDR2: SNHLY, FYNNEI. The CDR3 loop spans 15 amino acids. V was pared by 6 bases and J by 5 bases, with 5 bases of the junction left unmatched. CDR3 sequence reads: CASRVTSGSHNEQFF. The CDR3 DNA reads TGTGCCAGCAGGGTGACTAGCGGGAGCCACAATGAGCAGTTCTTC. Complete variable domain (other parts from reference TRBV2 and TRBJ2-1): EPEVTQTPSHQVTQMGQEVILRCVPISNHLYFYWYRQILGQKVEFLVSFYNNEISEKSEIFDDQFSVERPDGSNFTLKIRSTKLEDSAMYFCASRVTSGSHNEQFFGPGTRLTVL.

The chain recombines TRBV2 with TRBJ2-5; D is unclear. Trimming removed 4 bases from V and 6 bases from J, with 6 bases in between. In germline, CDR1 is SNHLY, CDR2 FYNNEI. The CDR3 sequence is 11 residues long. In DNA form, the CDR3 reads TGTGCCAGCAGTGCCGGACAGACCCAGTACTTC. This codes for CASSAGQTQYF.

The chain has TRBV2 and TRBJ1-4; 7 nucleotides agree with TRBD1. Germline V lookup: CDR1 SNHLY, CDR2 FYNNEI. The CDR3 covers 15 residues. The junction had 5 bases not matched to a gene; V was cut back by 2 bases and J by 5 bases. CDR3 sequence reads: CASSEQGGLNEKLFF. In DNA, the CDR3 is TGTGCCAGCAGTGAACAGGGGGGACTCAATGAAAAACTGTTTTTT.

V gene TRBV13 combines with J gene TRBJ2-1; D might be TRBD1 (6 bases). The CDR3 is 17 amino acids. Germline assignment: CDR1 PRHDT and CDR2 FYEKMQ (reference sequence). Deletions cut 5 bases from V and 1 base from J, with 18 bases between. The CDR3 sequence: CASSPSGHRKSYNEQFF. DNA of the CDR3: TGTGCCAGCAGCCCGTCGGGACACAGGAAATCCTACAATGAGCAGTTCTTC.

The genes are TRBV5-4 and TRBJ2-1, with TRBD2 matching 13 bases. The CDR3 loop spans 17 amino acids. CDR1 is SGHNT and CDR2 is YYREEE in the germline V gene (reference sequence). J gave up 0 bases and V 0 bases, and 0 bases lay outside the gene matches. The CDR3 loop reads CASSLGTSGSSYNEQFF. CDR3 nucleotide sequence: TGTGCCAGCAGCTTGGGGACTAGCGGGAGCTCCTACAATGAGCAGTTCTTC.

The chain has TRBV27 and TRBJ1-2; D is uncertain. Deletions cut 3 bases from V and 0 bases from J, with 8 bases between. This CDR3 spans 14 amino acids. Looked up from germline, CDR1 is MNHEY and CDR2 is SMNVEV (reference sequence). The CDR3 region has the DNA TGTGCCAGCAGTTTTGTGGGATCTAACTATGGCTACACCTTC. It is translated as CASSFVGSNYGYTF.

The V and J genes are TRBV28 and TRBJ2-2; TRBD1 agrees at 9 bases. The CDR3 consists of 14 residues. Germline V gene sequence: CDR1 MDHEN, CDR2 SYDVKM. The ends lost 7 bases at V and 5 bases at J; junction bases unmatched: 5. The CDR3 loop is CASTHRGRTGELFF. CDR3 DNA sequence: TGTGCCAGCACCCACAGGGGGCGGACCGGGGAGCTGTTTTTT.

The rearrangement joins TRBV25-1 to TRBJ2-7, with 12 bases aligning to TRBD1. CDR1 MGHDK and CDR2 SYGVNS come from the germline V gene. The CDR3 runs to 18 residues. With V trimmed by 1 base and J by 6 bases, 13 bases remained unmatched. For the CDR3, the DNA is TGTGCCAGCAGTGAATCCTCGAAAACCGGGACAGGGGGCTCCGAGCAGTACTTC. Translation gives CASSESSKTGTGGSEQYF.

V usage is TRBV6-6 and J usage is TRBJ1-4, with TRBD1 identical over 12 bases. The CDR3 sequence is 14 residues long. Germline-derived CDR1 and CDR2 are MNHNY and SVGAGI (reference sequence). J lost 10 bases, V lost 5 bases, and 5 bases had no gene match. The CDR3 bases are TGTGCCAGCAGTCTTGGGACAGGGGGCGGAAAACTGTTTTTT. Protein sequence: CASSLGTGGGKLFF.

The genes are TRBV2 and TRBJ1-6; perhaps TRBD1 as D (5 bases). This CDR3 has 14 amino acids. The germline V gene has CDR1 SNHLY and CDR2 FYNNEI. Trimming removed 5 bases from V and 7 bases from J, with 12 bases in between. The CDR3 here is CASSNGTPNSPLHF. DNA for the CDR3: TGTGCCAGCAGTAACGGGACTCCCAATTCACCCCTCCACTTT.